The rows below give T cell receptor beta chains drawn from one sample of a study of OX40 agonist ivuxolimab in advanced cancers. This table comes from immunoSEQ multiplex PCR, and its TCRdb copy is limited to in-frame clones, with some not included. The profile covers 52,000 or so clones, with more than 85% appearing a single time and 15% to 20% taken by the ten largest. The source material was CD4+ or CD8+ T cells sorted from blood, sampled in a trial of the OX40 agonist ivuxolimab. All receptors derive from an adult with an advanced solid tumor such as melanoma, head and neck, liver or kidney cancer. Each CDR3 is given with its conserved first and last residue. The order of the fields is J gene, clone size, D gene, V gene, CDR3 length, CDR3 protein, CDR3 DNA. A D gene is named only where the DNA matches it firmly. Not all rows give a size; the values are once, few, many and, for expanded clones, a class.

J: TRBJ2-1
size: once
D: .
V: TRBV15
length: 16
CDR3: CATSRERGKPYNEQFF
DNA: TGTGCCACCAGCAGAGAACGGGGGAAACCCTACAATGAGCAGTTCTTC

J: TRBJ2-2
size: .
D: TRBD2
V: TRBV28
length: 16
CDR3: CASTEGLAGYTGELFF
DNA: TGTGCCAGCACTGAGGGACTAGCGGGATACACCGGGGAGCTGTTTTTT

J: TRBJ1-2
size: .
D: .
V: TRBV5-5
length: 14
CDR3: CASSFQEANYGYTF
DNA: TGTGCCAGCAGCTTCCAAGAAGCTAACTATGGCTACACCTTC

J: TRBJ1-6
size: .
D: .
V: TRBV7-9
length: 12
CDR3: CASSLGGSPLHF
DNA: TGTGCCAGCAGCTTAGGGGGTTCACCCCTCCACTTT

J: TRBJ1-1
size: .
D: .
V: TRBV7-9
length: 14
CDR3: CASSFAAGDTEAFF
DNA: TGTGCCAGCAGCTTCGCGGCAGGGGACACTGAAGCTTTCTTT

J: TRBJ2-7
size: .
D: TRBD1
V: TRBV9
length: 15
CDR3: CASSVGDRGSYEQYF
DNA: TGTGCCAGCAGCGTAGGGGACAGGGGATCCTACGAGCAGTACTTC

J: TRBJ2-1
size: .
D: .
V: TRBV19
length: 13
CDR3: CASSPAAQNEQFF
DNA: TGTGCCAGTAGTCCCGCGGCGCAGAATGAGCAGTTCTTC

J: TRBJ2-7
size: .
D: TRBD2
V: TRBV10-3
length: 17
CDR3: CAISEGTSGQNSYEQYF
DNA: TGTGCCATCAGTGAAGGGACTAGCGGACAAAATTCCTACGAGCAGTACTTC

J: TRBJ2-1
size: .
D: TRBD2
V: TRBV27
length: 18
CDR3: CASSFPSSGIRMGNEQFF
DNA: TGTGCCAGCAGTTTCCCCTCTAGCGGGATACGTATGGGGAATGAGCAGTTCTTC

J: TRBJ2-1
size: .
D: .
V: TRBV27
length: 17
CDR3: CASSFNYKAGPYNEQFF
DNA: TGTGCCAGCAGTTTTAATTATAAGGCGGGACCTTACAATGAGCAGTTCTTC

J: TRBJ2-2
size: .
D: .
V: TRBV4-3
length: 17
CDR3: CASSQDGERPNTGELFF
DNA: TGCGCCAGCAGCCAAGATGGGGAGCGGCCGAACACCGGGGAGCTGTTTTTT

J: TRBJ2-2
size: .
D: TRBD1
V: TRBV4-2
length: 16
CDR3: CASSQQGERDTGELFF
DNA: TGTGCCAGCAGCCAGCAGGGGGAAAGGGACACCGGGGAGCTGTTTTTT

J: TRBJ2-3
size: .
D: TRBD2
V: TRBV19
length: 15
CDR3: CASSIWGGNTDTQYF
DNA: TGTGCCAGTAGTATTTGGGGGGGAAACACAGATACGCAGTATTTT

J: TRBJ1-1
size: .
D: .
V: TRBV7-9
length: 15
CDR3: CASSFGDVVNTEAFF
DNA: TGTGCCAGCAGCTTCGGGGATGTGGTGAACACTGAAGCTTTCTTT

J: TRBJ2-7
size: .
D: .
V: TRBV5-8
length: 10
CDR3: CASSNYEQYF
DNA: TGTGCCAGCAGCAACTACGAGCAGTACTTC

J: TRBJ1-2
size: .
D: .
V: TRBV5-1
length: 15
CDR3: CASSLKGPTNYGYTF
DNA: TGCGCCAGCAGCTTAAAGGGCCCGACTAACTATGGCTACACCTTC

J: TRBJ2-7
size: .
D: .
V: TRBV27
length: 11
CDR3: CASSFGFEQYF
DNA: TGTGCCAGCAGTTTTGGGTTCGAGCAGTACTTC

J: TRBJ1-1
size: .
D: .
V: TRBV7-2
length: 13
CDR3: CASSLVSGTEAFF
DNA: TGTGCCAGCAGCTTAGTGTCAGGCACTGAAGCTTTCTTT

J: TRBJ1-2
size: .
D: .
V: TRBV5-6
length: 15
CDR3: CASSLMGGRTDGYTF
DNA: TGTGCCAGCAGCTTGATGGGGGGAAGGACAGATGGCTACACCTTC

J: TRBJ2-6
size: .
D: .
V: TRBV28
length: 15
CDR3: CASSFRGSGANVLTF
DNA: TGTGCCAGCAGTTTCAGGGGTTCTGGGGCCAACGTCCTGACTTTC

J: TRBJ2-5
size: .
D: TRBD1
V: TRBV27
length: 12
CDR3: CASTTGGKTQYF
DNA: TGTGCCAGCACGACAGGGGGGAAGACCCAGTACTTC

J: TRBJ2-5
size: once
D: .
V: TRBV13
length: 13
CDR3: CASSSRTEETQYF
DNA: TGTGCCAGCAGCTCACGAACTGAGGAGACCCAGTACTTC

J: TRBJ1-2
size: .
D: .
V: TRBV6-5
length: 13
CDR3: CASSLQEFYGYTF
DNA: TGTGCCAGCAGTCTACAGGAGTTCTATGGCTACACCTTC

J: TRBJ2-2
size: .
D: TRBD2
V: TRBV7-6
length: 17
CDR3: CASSEDPSGENTGELFF
DNA: TGTGCCAGCAGCGAAGATCCTAGCGGGGAGAACACCGGGGAGCTGTTTTTT

J: TRBJ2-2
size: .
D: .
V: TRBV7-9
length: 15
CDR3: CASSLKAANTGELFF
DNA: TGTGCCAGCAGCTTAAAGGCCGCGAACACCGGGGAGCTGTTTTTT

J: TRBJ2-5
size: .
D: TRBD1
V: TRBV6-5
length: 14
CDR3: CASSPGQDGETQYF
DNA: TGTGCCAGCAGTCCAGGACAGGACGGAGAGACCCAGTACTTC

J: TRBJ1-5
size: .
D: .
V: TRBV27
length: 14
CDR3: CASSLWAGVGPQHF
DNA: TGTGCCAGCAGTTTATGGGCCGGGGTTGGACCCCAGCATTTT

J: TRBJ2-7
size: .
D: TRBD1
V: TRBV28
length: 16
CDR3: CASSLAAGGWVYEQYF
DNA: TGTGCCAGCAGTCTGGCCGCAGGGGGCTGGGTATACGAGCAGTACTTC

J: TRBJ2-1
size: once
D: .
V: TRBV7-9
length: 13
CDR3: CASSLGTISEQFF
DNA: TGTGCCAGCAGCTTAGGCACTATCAGTGAGCAGTTCTTC

J: TRBJ2-7
size: .
D: TRBD1
V: TRBV7-9
length: 15
CDR3: CASSLGQGVPYEQYF
DNA: TGTGCCAGCAGCTTAGGACAGGGAGTTCCCTACGAGCAGTACTTC

J: TRBJ1-1
size: .
D: .
V: TRBV28
length: 15
CDR3: CASSFMSGVGTEAFF
DNA: TGTGCCAGCAGTTTCATGTCAGGGGTAGGGACTGAAGCTTTCTTT

J: TRBJ1-2
size: .
D: .
V: TRBV27
length: 13
CDR3: CASSEQNSYGYTF
DNA: TGTGCCAGCAGTGAGCAAAATTCCTATGGCTACACCTTC

J: TRBJ2-1
size: .
D: .
V: TRBV7-7
length: 16
CDR3: CASSSSEGGPYNEQFF
DNA: TGTGCCAGCAGCTCCAGCGAGGGTGGTCCCTACAATGAGCAGTTCTTC

J: TRBJ2-1
size: .
D: TRBD2
V: TRBV5-6
length: 16
CDR3: CASSLGLAGVNNEQFF
DNA: TGTGCCAGCAGCCTGGGACTAGCGGGGGTGAACAATGAGCAGTTCTTC

J: TRBJ2-1
size: .
D: .
V: TRBV9
length: 16
CDR3: CASSQGSGHSYNEQFF
DNA: TGTGCCAGCAGCCAGGGGAGCGGTCATTCCTACAATGAGCAGTTCTTC

J: TRBJ1-3
size: .
D: TRBD1
V: TRBV19
length: 15
CDR3: CASSPTGDSGNTIYF
DNA: TGTGCCAGTAGCCCGACAGGGGACTCTGGAAACACCATATATTTT

J: TRBJ2-3
size: .
D: .
V: TRBV5-6
length: 18
CDR3: CASSPGSLTRARTDTQYF
DNA: TGTGCCAGCAGCCCTGGGAGTCTGACCCGGGCCCGCACAGATACGCAGTATTTT

J: TRBJ2-7
size: once
D: .
V: TRBV15
length: 15
CDR3: CATSRGVGSSYEQYF
DNA: TGTGCCACCAGCAGAGGTGTAGGCTCCTCCTACGAGCAGTACTTC

J: TRBJ1-2
size: .
D: .
V: TRBV11-2
length: 12
CDR3: CASSLDIYGYTF
DNA: TGTGCCAGCAGCTTAGACATCTATGGCTACACCTTC

J: TRBJ1-1
size: .
D: .
V: TRBV27
length: 13
CDR3: CASSLIMNTEAFF
DNA: TGTGCCAGCAGTTTAATTATGAACACTGAAGCTTTCTTT

J: TRBJ2-7
size: .
D: .
V: TRBV7-9
length: 15
CDR3: CASSPPASSVSEQYF
DNA: TGTGCCAGCAGCCCGCCCGCGAGTTCGGTAAGCGAGCAGTACTTC

J: TRBJ1-5
size: .
D: .
V: TRBV6-1
length: 13
CDR3: CASSEALNQPQHF
DNA: TGTGCCAGCAGCGAGGCACTAAATCAGCCCCAGCATTTT

J: TRBJ2-3
size: .
D: TRBD2
V: TRBV7-2
length: 15
CDR3: CASSPAGARGDTQYF
DNA: TGTGCCAGCAGTCCAGCGGGAGCTCGGGGAGATACGCAGTATTTT

J: TRBJ1-2
size: .
D: TRBD1
V: TRBV7-9
length: 16
CDR3: CASSLAGTGDNYGYTF
DNA: TGTGCCAGCAGCTTAGCGGGGACAGGGGATAACTATGGCTACACCTTC

J: TRBJ2-3
size: .
D: .
V: TRBV6-5
length: 14
CDR3: CASSDGRGEDTQYF
DNA: TGTGCCAGCAGTGACGGCAGGGGCGAAGATACGCAGTATTTT

J: TRBJ2-3
size: .
D: .
V: TRBV7-9
length: 14
CDR3: CASSLVGDTDTQYF
DNA: TGTGCCAGCAGCTTAGTGGGTGACACAGATACGCAGTATTTT

J: TRBJ2-1
size: .
D: TRBD2
V: TRBV19
length: 13
CDR3: CASRDYRYNEQFF
DNA: TGTGCCAGCCGGGACTACCGCTACAATGAGCAGTTCTTC

J: TRBJ2-7
size: .
D: .
V: TRBV13
length: 14
CDR3: CASSLDDSSYEQYF
DNA: TGTGCCAGCAGCTTAGACGACAGTTCCTACGAGCAGTACTTC

J: TRBJ2-7
size: .
D: .
V: TRBV21-1
length: 12
CDR3: CASSKQRVEQYF
DNA: TGTGCCAGCAGCAAACAGAGGGTCGAGCAGTACTTC